Shown below are 26 T cell receptor beta chains from a single sample sequenced in a study of T cells in Graves' hyperthyroidism and ophthalmopathy. TCR beta CDR3 sequences were amplified from RNA transcripts. With the HTBI primer set, the TCR CDR3 went through a first round of RT-PCR. TCRdb ran MiXCR on the multiplex PCR reads and lists one entry per CDR3 protein. The top ten hold roughly a sixth of the sample, which has around 700,000 distinct CDR3 sequences, roughly a sixth seen once. The sequencing sample was made of blood. These receptors all come from a woman aged 45-59 years with Graves' hyperthyroidism that later progressed to Graves' ophthalmopathy.

Ten or more counts support this clonotype. V gene TRBV6-4 combines with J gene TRBJ2-6, with D perhaps TRBD2 (5 bases). The germline V gene has CDR1 MRHNA and CDR2 SNTAGT. V lost 4 bases and J 2 bases, leaving 6 bases between the germline ends. This CDR3 region has 14 residues. As DNA, the CDR3 is TGTGCCAGCAGTGCCGGGGCTGGGGCCAACGTCCTGACTTTC. It translates to CASSAGAGANVLTF.

The chain carries TRBV10-1 and TRBJ2-7; 9 nucleotides align to TRBD1. Germline values: CDR1 WNHNN, CDR2 SYGVQD (reference sequence). Germline trimming cut 10 bases from V and 2 bases from J; bases unmatched to any gene: 9. CDR3 length: 14 amino acids. DNA for the CDR3: TGCGCCAACGCACCGGGACAGGGTCCCTACGAGCAGTACTTC. The encoded protein is CANAPGQGPYEQYF.

This clonotype was observed many times. The chain joins TRBV6-6 to TRBJ1-1, with no clear D. This CDR3 has 16 residues. The V gene lost 2 bases and the J gene lost 8 bases, with 21 bases spanning the gap. Germline V lookup: CDR1 MNHNY, CDR2 SVGAGI (reference sequence). CDR3 nucleotide sequence: TGTGCCAGCAGTTACGAAGGGCCTGCGGGAGTGGGCGAAGCTTTCTTT. Its protein is CASSYEGPAGVGEAFF.

CDR3 sequence (DNA): TGTGCCTGGGGGATAGGGGGTGAAGAGACCCAGTACTTC. This gives the protein CAWGIGGEETQYF. This sequence joins TRBV30 and TRBJ2-5, with D perhaps matching TRBD1 (6 bases). In germline, CDR1 is GTSNPN, CDR2 SVGIG (reference sequence). CDR3 length: 13 amino acids. Between the trimmed V and J ends, which lost 5 bases and 3 bases, there was a span of 13 bases.

Ten or more counts support this clonotype. J is TRBJ2-3 and V is TRBV12-3 or TRBV12-4, with D hard to call. CDR3 size: 13 residues. Trimming stripped 0 bases from V and 2 bases from J, with 3 bases between. CDR3 nucleotide sequence: TGTGCCAGCAGTTTAGCCCCCACAGATACGCAGTATTTT. Its translation is CASSLAPTDTQYF.

On this clonotype itself: An end of the junction does not agree with germline; a read error may underlie this. The V call is TRBV12-3 or TRBV12-4, the J call TRBJ2-5; 14 bases agree with TRBD2. The CDR3 covers 20 residues. The CDR3 DNA reads TGTGCCAGCAGTGGAGGTGGTAGACTAGCGGGGGGGCCGACGTCTGAGACCCGGTACTTC. This gives the protein CASSGGGRLAGGPTSETRYF.

The chain is built from TRBV7-2 and TRBJ1-4; 7 bases agree with TRBD1. CDR1 SGHTA and CDR2 FQGNSA come from the germline V gene. This CDR3 has 14 amino acids. Trimming cost V 5 bases and J 7 bases; bases outside gene matches: 7. The CDR3 DNA sequence: TGTGCCAGCAGCCTCGCGGGGGACAGTGAAAAACTGTTTTTT. It yields the protein CASSLAGDSEKLFF.

This clonotype was picked up many times. The rearrangement uses TRBV2 and TRBJ2-1; tentative D call: TRBD2 (5 bases). The CDR3 length is 14 residues. Germline CDR1 and CDR2: SNHLY and FYNNEI. The V end lost 7 bases, the J end lost 1 base, and 11 bases lay between the germline ends. CDR3 protein: CASMWLASYNEQFF. The CDR3 coding sequence is TGTGCCAGCATGTGGCTAGCTTCCTACAATGAGCAGTTCTTC.

The V call is TRBV10-2, the J call TRBJ1-1; 8 bases are shared with TRBD1. CDR1 is WSHSY and CDR2 is SAAADI in the germline V gene. V was clipped by 4 bases and J by 3 bases; unmatched bases: 4. CDR3 length equals 14 residues. CDR3 DNA sequence: TGCGCCAGCAGTGTCATACAGGGGGACACTGAAGCTTTCTTT. Translation: CASSVIQGDTEAFF.

This clonotype has just a few counts. The chain is built from TRBV5-8 and TRBJ1-2, with D hard to call. Germline V CDR1 and CDR2: SGHTS, YDEGEE. Trimming pared 2 bases from V and 6 bases from J, leaving 2 bases between. The CDR3 runs 10 residues. The CDR3 DNA reads TGTGCCAGCAGCTTTCATGGCTACACCTTC. Amino acid sequence: CASSFHGYTF.

This clonotype was seen repeatedly, ten times or more. The chain has TRBV18 and TRBJ2-7; weak D call: TRBD1 (6 bases). From germline, CDR1 is KGHSH and CDR2 LQKENI. V lost 0 bases to trimming and J lost 4 bases, with 13 bases between them. This CDR3 is 15 amino acids long. The CDR3 loop is CASSPPAGVWYEQYF. The CDR3 DNA reads as TGTGCCAGCTCACCACCGGCAGGGGTTTGGTACGAGCAGTACTTC.

The chain has TRBV20-1 and TRBJ1-1; D not certain. Germline assignment: CDR1 DFQATT and CDR2 SNEGSKA (reference sequence). CDR3 length: 15 residues. V was pared by 1 base and J by 5 bases, with 17 bases between. The CDR3: CSARVAGLSSTEAFF. The CDR3 nucleotides read TGCAGTGCTAGAGTAGCAGGTTTAAGTTCGACTGAAGCTTTCTTT.

This clonotype came up many times. The rearrangement joins TRBV18 to TRBJ1-4, with a weak D call TRBD1 (5 bases). This CDR3 region has 15 residues. CDR1 is KGHSH, CDR2 LQKENI, per germline. V shed 4 bases and J shed 8 bases, with 17 bases lying between them. Here the CDR3 DNA reads TGTGCCAGCTCACTCGAGAGGGGAGGGCGCGAAAAACTGTTTTTT. Translating gives CASSLERGGREKLFF. Supplemented by reference TRBV18 and TRBJ1-4, the full variable domain reads NAGVMQNPRHLVRRRGQEARLRCSPMKGHSHVYWYRQLPEEGLKFMVYLQKENIIDESGMPKERFSAEFPKEGPSILRIQQVVRGDSAAYFCASSLERGGREKLFFGSGTQLSVL.

This clonotype was observed a few times. The chain joins TRBV10-3 to TRBJ2-1; 7 bases fit TRBD1. Unmatched junction bases numbered 8, after V lost 6 bases and J lost 0 bases. Germline CDR1 and CDR2: ENHRY and SYGVKD. The CDR3 is 16 residues long. CDR3 bases: TGTGCCATCAGCTTCTCGGGGACAGTCTCCTACAATGAGCAGTTCTTC. It codes for CAISFSGTVSYNEQFF.

This clonotype was counted between two and nine times. The chain is built from TRBV7-3 and TRBJ2-2; D is ambiguous. Trimming stripped 5 bases from V and 5 bases from J, with 9 bases between. Germline values: CDR1 SGHTA, CDR2 FQGTGA. This CDR3 is 13 amino acids long. CDR3 protein: CASSPMGTGELFF. The CDR3 coding sequence is TGTGCCAGCAGCCCGATGGGTACCGGGGAGCTGTTTTTT.

This clonotype was detected ten times or more. The V and J genes are TRBV20-1 and TRBJ2-7; 14 bases match TRBD2. Germline trimming cut 5 bases from V and 0 bases from J; bases unmatched to any gene: 6. There are 16 residues in the CDR3. Germline CDR1 is DFQATT and CDR2 is SNEGSKA (reference sequence). This chain's CDR3 is CSAPGLAGASSYEQYF. The CDR3 DNA is TGCAGTGCTCCGGGACTAGCGGGGGCCAGCTCCTACGAGCAGTACTTC.

This clonotype was seen many times. The chain employs TRBV12-3 or TRBV12-4 and TRBJ2-7; D possibly corresponds to TRBD2 (6 bases). The V end was cut by 1 base, the J end by 1 base, with 17 bases between. The CDR3 is 17 amino acids. This CDR3 is CASSLELGGDGSYEQYF. CDR3 DNA sequence: TGTGCCAGCAGTTTAGAGTTGGGGGGAGACGGGTCCTACGAGCAGTACTTC.

Notes on this clonotype: A much more abundant neighbour one base away suggests this may be a read error. V is TRBV19 and J is TRBJ1-1, with D possibly matching TRBD1 (5 bases). Germline CDR1 and CDR2: LNHDA and SQIVND (reference sequence). There are 14 residues in the CDR3. DNA of the CDR3: TGTGCCAGTAGTGTGGGACGGTGGAACACTGAAGCTGTCTTT. This translates into CASSVGRWNTEAVF.

The chain carries TRBV19 and TRBJ1-1; D might be TRBD1 (6 bases). The CDR3 covers 15 residues. V gave up 6 bases and J gave up 4 bases, with 18 bases separating them. Germline CDR1 LNHDA, CDR2 SQIVND (reference sequence). In nucleotides, the CDR3 is TGTGCCAGTAGCCAACCCGGGGGCCGGGGCACTGAAGCTTTCTTT. Translated: CASSQPGGRGTEAFF.

Only a few counts were recorded for this clonotype. A read error may account for a junction end that differs from germline. The CDR3 sequence: CASSRASGGVSNEQYF. As DNA, the CDR3 is TGCGCCAGCAGTCGGGCTAGCGGGGGGGTCTCCAACGAGCAGTACTTC. The chain couples TRBV5-1 to TRBJ2-7; 12 bases are shared with TRBD2. There are 16 residues in the CDR3. Germline V gene sequence: CDR1 SGHRS, CDR2 YFSETQ.

Turning to this clonotype: With a much larger clone just one base away, this may be a read error. No conserved phenylalanine or tryptophan is present at the end of the CDR3, so a read error is the likely explanation. This chain connects TRBV30 to TRBJ2-7; D perhaps matches TRBD1 (5 bases). This CDR3 contains 13 residues. Germline V CDR1 and CDR2: GTSNPN, SVGIG (reference sequence). Trimming left V 3 bases short and J 2 bases short, with 11 bases between. This chain's CDR3 is CAWSQGSPYEQYL. The CDR3 region has the DNA TGTGCCTGGAGCCAGGGCTCCCCCTACGAGCAGTACCTC.

J is TRBJ2-2 and V is TRBV20-1, with TRBD2 matching over 9 bases. CDR1 and CDR2 from the germline V gene are DFQATT and SNEGSKA (reference sequence). The V segment lost 3 bases and the J segment 4 bases; nucleotides outside the gene matches: 9. The CDR3 totals 16 residues. The CDR3 reads CSARRGGQIPTGELFF. The CDR3 region has the DNA TGCAGTGCTAGGCGGGGGGGACAGATACCCACCGGGGAGCTGTTTTTT.

This clonotype turned up a few times. The chain employs TRBV10-1 and TRBJ2-3, with 7 bases lining up with TRBD1. The CDR3 extends over 14 amino acids. From germline, CDR1 is WNHNN and CDR2 SYGVQD (reference sequence). With V trimmed by 2 bases and J by 2 bases, 1 base remained unmatched. The CDR3 sequence: CASSEEGATDTQYF. The CDR3 DNA sequence: TGCGCCAGCAGTGAGGAGGGGGCCACAGATACGCAGTATTTT.

J is TRBJ1-3 and V is TRBV11-2; 8 bases agree with TRBD1. Trimming cost V 6 bases and J 0 bases; bases outside gene matches: 4. Germline V gives CDR1 SGHAT, CDR2 FQNNGV. CDR3 size: 15 residues. The CDR3, as DNA: TGTGCCAGCAGACGGACAGGGCTCTCTGGAAACACCATATATTTT. Its translation: CASRRTGLSGNTIYF.

This clonotype was recorded at least ten times. The rearrangement links TRBV15 to TRBJ1-1, with a tentative D call TRBD1 (5 bases). CDR3 length equals 16 residues. The V gene lost 2 bases and the J gene lost 3 bases, with 16 bases spanning the gap. Per the germline V gene, CDR1 is LNHNV and CDR2 is YYDKDF (reference sequence). The CDR3 nucleotides are TGTGCCACCAGCAGACCAGGGCGGGCATGGGACACTGAAGCTTTCTTT. Encoded protein: CATSRPGRAWDTEAFF.

The V call is TRBV12-5, the J call TRBJ2-1; D might be TRBD1 or TRBD2, each matching 5 bases. The CDR3 totals 12 residues. V lost 11 bases to trimming and J lost 8 bases, with 16 bases between them. Looked up from germline, CDR1 is LGHNT and CDR2 is FRNRAP. CDR3 residues: CAGTADSYEQFF. The CDR3 coding sequence is TGTGCTGGGACGGCCGATAGCTATGAGCAGTTCTTC.